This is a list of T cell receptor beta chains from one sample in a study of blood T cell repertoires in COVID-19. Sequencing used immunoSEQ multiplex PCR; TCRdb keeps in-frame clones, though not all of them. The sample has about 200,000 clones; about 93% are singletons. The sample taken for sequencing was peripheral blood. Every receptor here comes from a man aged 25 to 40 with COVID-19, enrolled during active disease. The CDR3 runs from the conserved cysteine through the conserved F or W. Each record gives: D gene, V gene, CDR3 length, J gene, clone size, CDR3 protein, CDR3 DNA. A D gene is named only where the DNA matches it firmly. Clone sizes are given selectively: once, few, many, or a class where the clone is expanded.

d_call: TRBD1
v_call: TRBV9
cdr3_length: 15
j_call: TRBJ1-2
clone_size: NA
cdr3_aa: CASSVDWDRRYGYTF
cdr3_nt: TGTGCCAGCAGCGTAGACTGGGACAGGCGGTATGGCTACACCTTC

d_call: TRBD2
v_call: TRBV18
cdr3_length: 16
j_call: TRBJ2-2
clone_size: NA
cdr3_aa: CASSPERGYDTGELFF
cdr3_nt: TGTGCCAGCTCACCGGAGCGGGGGTACGACACCGGGGAGCTGTTTTTT

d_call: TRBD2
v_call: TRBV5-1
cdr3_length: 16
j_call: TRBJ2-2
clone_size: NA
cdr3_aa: CASSLVLAGDTGELFF
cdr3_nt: TGCGCCAGCAGCTTGGTTTTAGCGGGGGACACCGGGGAGCTGTTTTTT

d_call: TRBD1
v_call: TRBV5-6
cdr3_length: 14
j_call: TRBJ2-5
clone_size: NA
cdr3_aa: CASSLQGEQETQYF
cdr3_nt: TGTGCCAGCAGCTTACAGGGGGAGCAAGAGACCCAGTACTTC

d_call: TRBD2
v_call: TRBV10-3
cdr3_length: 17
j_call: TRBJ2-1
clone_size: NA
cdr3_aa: CAISGNSGGRFANEQFF
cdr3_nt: TGTGCCATCAGTGGCAACTCGGGGGGGCGATTTGCCAATGAGCAGTTCTTC

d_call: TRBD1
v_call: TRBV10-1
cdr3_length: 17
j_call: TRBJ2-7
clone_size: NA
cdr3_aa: CASSEKVGQGTPREQYF
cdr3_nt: TGCGCCAGCAGTGAGAAAGTGGGACAGGGAACCCCACGCGAGCAGTACTTC

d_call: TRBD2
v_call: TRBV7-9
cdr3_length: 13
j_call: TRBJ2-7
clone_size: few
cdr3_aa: CASSRGLAGEQYF
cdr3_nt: TGTGCCAGCAGCCGTGGACTAGCGGGAGAGCAGTACTTC

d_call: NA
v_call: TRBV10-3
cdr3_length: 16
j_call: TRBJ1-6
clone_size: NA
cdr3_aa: CAIRRAEDRDNSPLHF
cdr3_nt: TGTGCCATCAGAAGGGCGGAGGACAGAGATAATTCACCCCTCCACTTT

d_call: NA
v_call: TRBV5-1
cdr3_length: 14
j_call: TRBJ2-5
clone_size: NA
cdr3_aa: CASSLGQGKETQYF
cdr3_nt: TGCGCCAGCAGCTTGGGGCAGGGGAAAGAGACCCAGTACTTC

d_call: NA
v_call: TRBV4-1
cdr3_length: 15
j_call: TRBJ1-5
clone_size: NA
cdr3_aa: CASSQAGTTYQPQHF
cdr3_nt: TGCGCCAGCAGCCAGGCCGGGACTACGTATCAGCCCCAGCATTTT

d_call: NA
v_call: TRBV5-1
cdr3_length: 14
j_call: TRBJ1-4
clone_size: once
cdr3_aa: CASSLASQNEKLFF
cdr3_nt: TGCGCCAGCAGCTTGGCCAGTCAGAATGAAAAACTGTTTTTT

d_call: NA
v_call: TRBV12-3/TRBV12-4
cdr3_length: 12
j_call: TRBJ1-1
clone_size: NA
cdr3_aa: CAIGVSYSEAFF
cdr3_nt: TGTGCCATCGGGGTTTCATACTCTGAAGCTTTCTTT

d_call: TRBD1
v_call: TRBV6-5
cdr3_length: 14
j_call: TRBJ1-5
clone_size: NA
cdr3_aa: CASSYNRDSQPQHF
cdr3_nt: TGTGCCAGCAGTTACAACCGGGACAGTCAGCCCCAGCATTTT

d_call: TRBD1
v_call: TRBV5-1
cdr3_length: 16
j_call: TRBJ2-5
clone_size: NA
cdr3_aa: CASAPGTGGYQETQYF
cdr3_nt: TGCGCCAGCGCTCCAGGGACAGGGGGGTACCAAGAGACCCAGTACTTC

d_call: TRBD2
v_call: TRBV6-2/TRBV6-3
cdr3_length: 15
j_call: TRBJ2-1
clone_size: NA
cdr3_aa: CASSLLAGGHNEQFF
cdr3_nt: TGTGCCAGCAGCTTACTAGCGGGGGGACACAATGAGCAGTTCTTC

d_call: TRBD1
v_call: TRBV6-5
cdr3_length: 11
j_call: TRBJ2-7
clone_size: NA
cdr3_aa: CASSRGQAQYF
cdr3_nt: TGTGCCAGCAGTCGGGGACAGGCGCAGTACTTC

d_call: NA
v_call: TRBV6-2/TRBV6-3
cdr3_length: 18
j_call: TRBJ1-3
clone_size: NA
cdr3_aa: CASSSGGIGGDSGNTIYF
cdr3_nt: TGTGCCAGCAGTTCCGGGGGGATCGGGGGAGACTCTGGAAACACCATATATTTT

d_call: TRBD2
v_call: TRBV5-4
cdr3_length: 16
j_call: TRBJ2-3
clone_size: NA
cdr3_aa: CASSLGGRDRTDTQYF
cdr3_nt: TGTGCCAGCAGCTTGGGGGGGAGGGATCGCACAGATACGCAGTATTTT

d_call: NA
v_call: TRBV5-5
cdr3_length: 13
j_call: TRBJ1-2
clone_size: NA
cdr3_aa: CASSYPGVYGYTF
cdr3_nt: TGTGCCAGCAGCTACCCAGGGGTTTATGGCTACACCTTC

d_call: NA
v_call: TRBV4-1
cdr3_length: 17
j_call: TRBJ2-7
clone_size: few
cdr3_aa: CASSQPLRGGGIYEQYF
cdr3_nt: TGCGCCAGCAGCCAGCCCCTGAGGGGGGGCGGCATCTACGAGCAGTACTTC

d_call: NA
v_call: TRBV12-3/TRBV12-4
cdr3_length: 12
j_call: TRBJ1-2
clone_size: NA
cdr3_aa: CASSFGGSGYTF
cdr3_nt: TGTGCCAGCAGTTTTGGGGGCTCTGGCTACACCTTC

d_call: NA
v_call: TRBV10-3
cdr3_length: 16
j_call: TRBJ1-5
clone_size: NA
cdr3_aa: CAILHLGTYSNQPQHF
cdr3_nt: TGTGCCATCCTACACCTAGGTACTTATAGCAATCAGCCCCAGCATTTT

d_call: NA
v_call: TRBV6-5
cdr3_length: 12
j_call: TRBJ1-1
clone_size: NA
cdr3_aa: CASSPVNTEAFF
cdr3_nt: TGTGCCAGCAGTCCTGTGAACACTGAAGCTTTCTTT

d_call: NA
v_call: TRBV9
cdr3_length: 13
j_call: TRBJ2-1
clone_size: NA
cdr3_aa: CASSTAGYNEQFF
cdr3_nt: TGTGCCAGCAGCACGGCGGGATACAATGAGCAGTTCTTC

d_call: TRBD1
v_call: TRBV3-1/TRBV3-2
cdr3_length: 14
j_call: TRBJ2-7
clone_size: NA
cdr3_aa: CASSQVDRGYEQYF
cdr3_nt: TGTGCCAGCAGCCAAGTGGACAGGGGCTACGAGCAGTACTTC

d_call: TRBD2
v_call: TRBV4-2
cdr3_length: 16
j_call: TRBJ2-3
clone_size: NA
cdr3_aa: CASSQVAGASTDTQYF
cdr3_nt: TGTGCCAGCAGCCAAGTAGCGGGAGCAAGCACAGATACGCAGTATTTT

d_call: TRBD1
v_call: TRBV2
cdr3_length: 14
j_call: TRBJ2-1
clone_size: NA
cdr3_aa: CASGSTGRDSEQFF
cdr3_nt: TGTGCCAGCGGATCGACAGGGCGAGATAGTGAGCAGTTCTTC

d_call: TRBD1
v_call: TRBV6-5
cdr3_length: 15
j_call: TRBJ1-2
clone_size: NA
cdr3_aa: CASSSPGQGAWGYTF
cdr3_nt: TGTGCCAGCAGTTCCCCGGGACAGGGAGCCTGGGGCTACACCTTC

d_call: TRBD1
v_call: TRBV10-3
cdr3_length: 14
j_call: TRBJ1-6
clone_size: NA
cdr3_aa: CAIRDRVRNSPLHF
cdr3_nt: TGTGCCATCAGAGACAGGGTCCGGAATTCACCCCTCCACTTT

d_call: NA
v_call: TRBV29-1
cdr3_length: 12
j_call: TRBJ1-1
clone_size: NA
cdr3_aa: CSVVGGGTEAFF
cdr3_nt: TGCAGCGTTGTAGGGGGTGGCACTGAAGCTTTCTTT

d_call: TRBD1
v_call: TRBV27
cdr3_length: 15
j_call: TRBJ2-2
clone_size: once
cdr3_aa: CASSSGTGVMGELFF
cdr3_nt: TGTGCCAGCAGTTCCGGGACAGGGGTCATGGGGGAGCTGTTTTTT

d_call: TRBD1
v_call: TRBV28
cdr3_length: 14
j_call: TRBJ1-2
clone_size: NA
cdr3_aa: CASRSTGGVYGYTF
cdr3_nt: TGTGCCAGCAGGTCAACAGGGGGCGTCTATGGCTACACCTTC

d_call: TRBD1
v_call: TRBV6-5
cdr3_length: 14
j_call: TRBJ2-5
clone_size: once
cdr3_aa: CASTQQGAVETQYF
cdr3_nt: TGTGCCAGCACCCAACAGGGGGCAGTGGAGACCCAGTACTTC

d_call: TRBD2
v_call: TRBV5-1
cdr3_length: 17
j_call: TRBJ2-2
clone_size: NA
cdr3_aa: CASSPGGTSGFTGELFF
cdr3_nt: TGCGCCAGCAGCCCAGGTGGGACTAGCGGGTTTACCGGGGAGCTGTTTTTT

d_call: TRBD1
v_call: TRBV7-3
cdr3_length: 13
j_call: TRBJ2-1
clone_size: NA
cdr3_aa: CASSGTGGNEQFF
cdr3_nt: TGTGCCAGCAGCGGGACAGGGGGAAATGAGCAGTTCTTC

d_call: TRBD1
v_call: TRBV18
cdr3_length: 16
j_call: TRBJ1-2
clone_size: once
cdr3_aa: CASSPTRDRDLFGYTF
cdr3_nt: TGTGCCAGCTCACCAACGCGGGACAGGGATTTATTTGGCTACACCTTC

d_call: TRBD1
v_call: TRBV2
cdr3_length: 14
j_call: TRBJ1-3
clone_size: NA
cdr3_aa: CASSSDRAGNTIYF
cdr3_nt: TGTGCCAGCAGTAGCGACAGGGCTGGAAACACCATATATTTT

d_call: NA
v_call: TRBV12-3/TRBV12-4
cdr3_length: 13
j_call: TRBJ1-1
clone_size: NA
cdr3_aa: CASSLTLNTEAFF
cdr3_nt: TGTGCCAGCAGTCTGACATTGAACACTGAAGCTTTCTTT

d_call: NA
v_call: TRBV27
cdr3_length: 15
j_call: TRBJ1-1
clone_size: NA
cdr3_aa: CASSLGRGSPSEAFF
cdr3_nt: TGTGCCAGCAGTTTAGGTAGGGGGTCCCCATCTGAAGCTTTCTTT

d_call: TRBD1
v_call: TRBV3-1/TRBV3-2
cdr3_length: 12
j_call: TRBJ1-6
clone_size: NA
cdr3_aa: CATGQVNSPLHF
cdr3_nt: TGTGCCACAGGACAGGTCAATTCACCCCTCCACTTT

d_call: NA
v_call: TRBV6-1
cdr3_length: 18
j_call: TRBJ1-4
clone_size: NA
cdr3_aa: CASSEAGIRGTLGEKLFF
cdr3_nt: TGTGCCAGCAGTGAAGCGGGTATTAGGGGAACGTTGGGAGAAAAACTGTTTTTT